The 27 T cell receptor beta chains below were found in one sample sequenced in a study of beta chain features in type 1 diabetes (dated 2018 in TCRdb). Receptors were amplified or captured by the immunoSEQ multiplex PCR assay. The High Capacity cDNA Reverse Transcription Kit was used to reverse transcribe all of the isolated RNA, meaning that expressed TCRB transcripts were what got sequenced. TCRdb limited this immuneACCESS table to in-frame rearrangements with V and J called. A share of clones is missing; checked studies link under half to unresolved V genes, and the rest is unexplained. Across this sample there are about 300,000 clones, with about 8.5% seen only once. The ten largest account for more than 0.8% of the sample. Sequenced sample: central memory CD4+ T cells from blood. All receptors come from a woman aged 18-30 years in good health.

The rearrangement joins TRBV30 to TRBJ1-2; 7 bases align to TRBD1. This CDR3 contains 12 residues. Trimming at V came to 0 bases and at J to 8 bases, leaving 3 bases not matched to a gene. In germline, CDR1 is GTSNPN, CDR2 SVGIG (reference sequence). The CDR3 spells CAWSVQQGGYTF. For the CDR3, the DNA is TGTGCCTGGAGTGTACAACAGGGGGGCTACACCTTC.

The rearrangement links TRBV18 to TRBJ2-1; D might be TRBD1 (6 bases). CDR1 is KGHSH, CDR2 LQKENI, per germline. The CDR3 runs to 13 residues. Trimming cost V 4 bases and J 2 bases, with 6 bases left between them. Here the CDR3 DNA reads TGTGCCAGCTCACGGGACACCTACAATGAGCAGTTCTTC. This sequence encodes CASSRDTYNEQFF.

The chain is built from TRBV4-3 and TRBJ2-6; no clear D. Germline-derived CDR1 and CDR2 are LGHNA and YSLEER. Trimming cost V 0 bases and J 0 bases, with 12 bases left between them. The CDR3 is made up of 18 amino acids. The CDR3 DNA is TGCGCCAGCAGCCAAGATCAGGCATACTTCTCTGGGGCCAACGTCCTGACTTTC. Amino acid sequence: CASSQDQAYFSGANVLTF.

Comment on this clone: Additional DNA sequences in this sample encode the identical CDR3. The CDR3 sequence is CASSQGTVSNQPQHF. DNA for the CDR3: TGCGCCAGCAGTCAGGGGACGGTTAGCAATCAGCCCCAGCATTTT. This rearrangement joins TRBV4-1 to TRBJ1-5; the D gene is possibly TRBD1 (6 bases). The CDR3 has 15 residues. Germline CDR1 is MGHRA and CDR2 is YSYEKL. V was shortened by 6 bases and J by 0 bases, with 12 bases between the two germline ends.

The chain carries TRBV29-1 and TRBJ1-1; possibly TRBD1 for D (5 bases). Germline CDR1 is SQVTM and CDR2 is ANQGSEA. This CDR3 has 13 amino acids. V lost 8 bases and J lost 4, with 17 bases in between. CDR3 region: CSIRGSWGTEAFF. Here the CDR3 DNA reads TGCAGCATTCGGGGCAGTTGGGGCACTGAAGCTTTCTTT.

This clone was seen many times. The chain has TRBV28 and TRBJ1-1, with 7 bases that match TRBD1. The germline CDR1 and CDR2 sequences are MDHEN and SYDVKM. V lost 8 bases, J lost 0 bases, and 9 bases stayed unmatched. The CDR3 extends over 15 amino acids. CDR3 protein: CASPPPGGVNTEAFF. In nucleotides, the CDR3 is TGTGCCAGCCCACCCCCAGGGGGAGTGAACACTGAAGCTTTCTTT.

The rearrangement joins TRBV11-2 to TRBJ2-2; D perhaps matches TRBD2 (5 bases). Germline V CDR1 and CDR2: SGHAT, FQNNGV. V shed 6 bases and J shed 8 bases, with 10 bases lying between them. The CDR3 runs 12 residues. CDR3 coding DNA: TGTGCCAGCAGACTCCTAGCTGGGGAGCTGTTTTTT. Protein sequence: CASRLLAGELFF.

The gene calls are TRBV18 and TRBJ1-1; D is unclear. V lost 1 base and J lost 4, with 10 bases in between. Germline CDR1 KGHSH, CDR2 LQKENI. CDR3 length: 14 amino acids. The CDR3 coding sequence is TGTGCCAGCTCACCACTAGGGTCTACCACTGAAGCTTTCTTT. Protein product: CASSPLGSTTEAFF.

This clone appeared many times. The chain uses TRBV11-2 and TRBJ2-1, with 7 bases that match TRBD2. CDR1 SGHAT and CDR2 FQNNGV come from the germline V gene. This CDR3 has 14 amino acids. The J segment lost 9 bases and the V segment lost 5 bases, leaving 10 bases of the junction unmatched. CDR3 loop: CASSPGSGTGEQFF. The CDR3 nucleotides are TGTGCCAGCAGCCCCGGGAGCGGGACGGGTGAGCAGTTCTTC.

The genes are TRBV4-2 and TRBJ1-2; possible D gene TRBD1, 6 bases. Germline V CDR1 and CDR2: LGHNA, YNFKEQ. The CDR3 extends over 13 amino acids. Deletions cut 4 bases from V and 7 bases from J, with 13 bases between. CDR3 coding DNA: TGTGCCAGCAGCCCCGAGGACAGTCGTGGCTACACCTTC. It is translated as CASSPEDSRGYTF.

The rearrangement joins TRBV4-1 to TRBJ2-1; 11 positions match TRBD2. In germline, CDR1 is MGHRA, CDR2 YSYEKL. Germline trimming cut 0 bases from V and 3 bases from J; bases unmatched to any gene: 7. The CDR3 loop spans 18 amino acids. The CDR3 nucleotides are TGCGCCAGCAGCCAAGAGGGACTAGCGGTGGGGCGCTACAATGAGCAGTTCTTC. Translating it yields CASSQEGLAVGRYNEQFF.

This chain links TRBV7-2 with TRBJ2-2, with 7 bases identical to TRBD2. Trimming at V came to 3 bases and at J to 5 bases, leaving 9 bases not matched to a gene. This CDR3 is built from 16 residues. Looked up from germline, CDR1 is SGHTA and CDR2 is FQGNSA. CDR3 DNA sequence: TGTGCCAGCAGCTTCAGACCGGGGGGTAATACCGGGGAGCTGTTTTTT. This encodes CASSFRPGGNTGELFF.

The rearrangement links TRBV7-2 to TRBJ2-3; D unresolved. Trimming cost V 5 bases and J 1 base, with 19 bases left between them. The CDR3 is 17 amino acids. Germline CDR1 is SGHTA and CDR2 is FQGNSA. CDR3 sequence (DNA): TGTGCCAGCAGCCAACCCTGGGCCTCCGCGGGCACAGATACGCAGTATTTT. This gives the protein CASSQPWASAGTDTQYF.

V usage is TRBV9 and J usage is TRBJ2-3; TRBD1 is a possible D gene (6 bases). CDR3 length: 14 amino acids. Germline CDR1 SGDLS, CDR2 YYNGEE. V lost 3 bases, J lost 0 bases, and 8 bases lay in between. Here the CDR3 DNA reads TGTGCCAGCAGCGCCAGGGGTAGCACAGATACGCAGTATTTT. This codes for CASSARGSTDTQYF.

This clone was seen a handful of times. This chain links TRBV7-6 with TRBJ1-2, with D possibly being TRBD1 (5 bases). CDR3 length: 13 amino acids. Germline CDR1 reads SGHVS; CDR2 reads FNYEAQ. The V end was cut by 1 base, the J end by 5 bases, with 8 bases between. CDR3 region: CASSLDRHYGYTF. DNA of the CDR3: TGTGCCAGCAGCTTAGACAGGCATTATGGCTACACCTTC.

This clone was seen ten or more times. This rearrangement joins TRBV7-2 to TRBJ2-1; D possibly corresponds to TRBD1 (6 bases). Per the germline V gene, CDR1 is SGHTA and CDR2 is FQGNSA. Trimming took off 3 bases at V and 9 bases at J, with 15 bases between the two ends. This CDR3 is 14 amino acids long. The CDR3 region has the DNA TGTGCCAGCAGCTTCCTGAACAGGGACGGTGAGCAGTTCTTC. Translated, it gives CASSFLNRDGEQFF.

The rearrangement links TRBV12-5 to TRBJ1-1; D is unclear. The CDR3 totals 13 residues. CDR1 and CDR2 from the germline V gene are LGHNT and FRNRAP. V was trimmed by 4 bases and J by 5 bases, leaving 11 bases between them. The chain's CDR3 is CASGSAGETEAFF. The CDR3 coding sequence is TGTGCTAGTGGTTCGGCTGGGGAGACTGAAGCTTTCTTT. The full variable domain, with the rest looked up from reference TRBV12-5 and TRBJ1-1, is DARVTQTPRHKVTEMGQEVTMRCQPILGHNTVFWYRQTMMQGLELLAYFRNRAPLDDSGMPKDRFSAEMPDATLATLKIQPSEPRDSAVYFCASGSAGETEAFFGQGTRLTVV.

This chain uses TRBV15 with TRBJ2-1, with 9 bases aligning to TRBD1. Germline CDR1 reads LNHNV; CDR2 reads YYDKDF (reference sequence). J was trimmed by 4 bases and V by 2 bases; bases with no gene match: 6. This CDR3 contains 16 residues. CDR3 residues: CATSRPGQGRYNEQFF. Here the CDR3 DNA reads TGTGCCACCAGCAGACCGGGACAGGGACGTTACAATGAGCAGTTCTTC.

This chain uses TRBV7-8 with TRBJ2-3; perhaps TRBD2 as D (5 bases). Trimming stripped 4 bases from V and 10 bases from J, with 15 bases between. The CDR3 totals 13 residues. CDR1 is SGHVS, CDR2 FQNEAQ, per germline. The CDR3 protein is CASSSSSSNSQYF. DNA of the CDR3: TGTGCCAGCAGCTCCTCCTCTAGCAACTCGCAGTATTTT.

This clone has a count of ten or more. V usage is TRBV4-3 and J usage is TRBJ2-1; the match to TRBD2 covers 11 bases. The CDR3 is 15 residues long. Germline V gene lookup returns CDR1 LGHNA and CDR2 YSLEER. V lost 4 bases and J lost 6; bases outside the gene matches: 5. In DNA form, the CDR3 reads TGCGCCAGCAGCCTGGGACTAGCGGAGGGCAATGAGCAGTTCTTC. It specifies CASSLGLAEGNEQFF.

Turning to this clone: Other DNA sequences of this sample code for an identical CDR3. The V gene is TRBV18, the J gene TRBJ1-2; D may be TRBD1 (5 bases). The V gene's germline CDR1 is KGHSH and CDR2 LQKENI. The ends were cut back, 2 bases at V and 5 bases at J, with 9 bases in the middle. This CDR3 spans 13 amino acids. In DNA, the CDR3 is TGTGCCAGCTCACCAGGGGACGGGTATGGCTACACCTTC. Its translation: CASSPGDGYGYTF. The full variable domain, completed using reference TRBV18 and TRBJ1-2, is NAGVMQNPRHLVRRRGQEARLRCSPMKGHSHVYWYRQLPEEGLKFMVYLQKENIIDESGMPKERFSAEFPKEGPSILRIQQVVRGDSAAYFCASSPGDGYGYTFGSGTRLTVV.

This clone was picked up many times. The chain carries TRBV14 and TRBJ2-7; 7 bases line up with TRBD1. This CDR3 is 14 amino acids long. J gave up 6 bases and V 8 bases, and 13 bases lay outside the gene matches. Germline V gene data show CDR1 as SGHDN and CDR2 as FVKESK. The chain's CDR3 is CASCRGTVGCEQYF. CDR3 DNA: TGTGCCAGCTGCCGAGGGACAGTTGGCTGCGAGCAGTACTTC.

The chain recombines TRBV6-1 with TRBJ2-4, with D unresolved. V lost 5 bases to trimming and J lost 7 bases, with 12 bases between them. The CDR3 length is 13 residues. Germline V lookup: CDR1 MNHNS, CDR2 SASEGT. CDR3 coding DNA: TGTGCCAGCAGTTCCGGATTTGGGAACATTCAGTACTTC. It translates to CASSSGFGNIQYF.

The CDR3 region is CASKGTSGSYNEQFF. The CDR3, as DNA: TGTGCCAGCAAGGGGACTAGCGGGAGCTACAATGAGCAGTTCTTC. This chain uses TRBV7-2 with TRBJ2-1, with 14 bases aligning to TRBD2. Trimming at V came to 7 bases and at J to 3 bases, leaving 2 bases not matched to a gene. This CDR3 spans 15 amino acids. Germline CDR1 reads SGHTA; CDR2 reads FQGNSA.

This clone was counted only a few times. V and J are TRBV5-1 and TRBJ2-7; the D gene is possibly TRBD1 (5 bases). CDR1 is SGHRS, CDR2 YFSETQ, per germline. CDR3 length equals 12 residues. V was shortened by 5 bases and J by 0 bases, with 6 bases between the two germline ends. CDR3 nucleotides: TGCGCCAGCAGTGACAGCTCCTACGAGCAGTACTTC. Protein: CASSDSSYEQYF.

Only a few counts were recorded for this clone. The chain recombines TRBV7-2 with TRBJ2-7; 8 nucleotides match TRBD1. The CDR3 consists of 16 residues. V trimming: 3 bases; J trimming: 2 bases; junction bases outside the gene matches: 9. Germline V lookup: CDR1 SGHTA, CDR2 FQGNSA. CDR3 coding DNA: TGTGCCAGCAGCTTTAGGTCCGGGACAGGTGCCTACGAGCAGTACTTC. Encoded protein: CASSFRSGTGAYEQYF.

The chain carries TRBV6-5 and TRBJ1-6; TRBD1 matches 10 bases. There are 14 residues in the CDR3. Unmatched junction bases numbered 4, after V lost 5 bases and J lost 9 bases. Germline values: CDR1 MNHEY, CDR2 SVGAGI. The CDR3 protein is CASSPGQGTSPLHF. CDR3 in DNA: TGTGCCAGCAGTCCGGGACAGGGGACTTCACCCCTCCACTTT.